The 25 T cell receptor beta chains given below trace back to one sample, sequenced in a study of T cell responses to AZD1222 COVID-19 vaccine. Assay: immunoSEQ multiplex PCR; the TCRdb copy retains only in-frame clones and omits some. The sample includes approximately 190,000 clones, around 87% seen only once; the top ten take approximately 2.5%. The sample here was peripheral blood, taken on day 0 of MenACWY control vaccination. All receptors come from an adult in good health.

The V gene is TRBV5-4, the J gene TRBJ2-1; 7 nucleotides line up with TRBD2. The CDR3 totals 15 residues. CDR1 is SGHNT, CDR2 YYREEE, per germline (reference sequence). V shed 6 bases, J shed 3 bases, and the junction held 9 bases outside the gene matches. CDR3 sequence reads: CASNSKRGGYNEQFF. The CDR3 region has the DNA TGTGCCAGCAACTCCAAGCGCGGGGGCTACAATGAGCAGTTCTTC. The full variable domain, its missing parts supplied by reference TRBV5-4 and TRBJ2-1, is ETGVTQSPTHLIKTRGQQVTLRCSSQSGHNTVSWYQQALGQGPQFIFQYYREEENGRGNFPPRFSGLQFPNYSSELNVNALELDDSALYLCASNSKRGGYNEQFFGPGTRLTVL.

As for this clone: The sample carries other DNA sequences with the same CDR3. The gene calls are TRBV13 and TRBJ1-3; D not resolved. V dropped 3 bases and J dropped 0 bases, with 15 bases sitting between them. The CDR3 covers 17 residues. Germline V lookup: CDR1 PRHDT, CDR2 FYEKMQ (reference sequence). The DNA for the CDR3 is TGTGCCAGCAGCTTTTATAGGGTGGTTAGCTCTGGAAACACCATATATTTT. Its translation is CASSFYRVVSSGNTIYF.

The V gene is TRBV28, the J gene TRBJ2-3, with unresolved D. CDR1 MDHEN and CDR2 SYDVKM come from the germline V gene. V was trimmed by 1 base and J by 2 bases, leaving 7 bases between them. CDR3 length: 14 amino acids. CDR3 in amino acids: CASSLFAATDTQYF. The DNA of the CDR3 is TGTGCCAGCAGTTTATTTGCCGCCACAGATACGCAGTATTTT.

V usage is TRBV6-1 and J usage is TRBJ1-2, with D uncertain. The CDR3 covers 13 residues. Trimming stripped 2 bases from V and 8 bases from J, with 12 bases between. The V gene's germline CDR1 is MNHNS and CDR2 SASEGT. CDR3 nucleotides: TGTGCCAGCAGTGAAAGTGGCTTTAGGGGCTACACCTTC. It is translated as CASSESGFRGYTF.

This chain uses TRBV7-3 with TRBJ2-6; 10 bases fit TRBD1. With V trimmed by 5 bases and J by 1 base, 11 bases remained unmatched. CDR3 length: 19 amino acids. CDR1 and CDR2 (germline): SGHTA, FQGTGA. The CDR3, as DNA: TGTGCCAGCAGCGCACGACAGGGGGCACTGGGGTCTGGGGCCAACGTCCTGACTTTC. Translating gives CASSARQGALGSGANVLTF. Together with reference TRBV7-3 and TRBJ2-6, the CDR3 gives the full variable domain: GAGVSQTPSNKVTEKGKYVELRCDPISGHTALYWYRQSLGQGPEFLIYFQGTGAADDSGLPNDRFFAVRPEGSVSTLKIQRTERGDSAVYLCASSARQGALGSGANVLTFGAGSRLTVL.

This rearrangement joins TRBV29-1 to TRBJ2-1; TRBD2 matches at 10 bases. V gave up 0 bases and J gave up 10 bases; unmatched junction bases: 12. Germline V gene lookup returns CDR1 SQVTM and CDR2 ANQGSEA. The CDR3 runs to 16 residues. The CDR3 nucleotides are TGCAGCGTTGAAGAAGGGGCGGCTAGCGGGAGTTACGAGCAGTTCTTC. Its protein is CSVEEGAASGSYEQFF.

The V gene is TRBV5-6, the J gene TRBJ2-7; 10 positions agree with TRBD1. V was clipped by 4 bases and J by 4 bases; unmatched bases: 8. This CDR3 region has 15 residues. CDR1 and CDR2 (germline): SGHDT, YYEEEE. The DNA of the CDR3 is TGTGCCAGCAGCAACCTCGGGACAGGGGTTTACGAGCAGTACTTC. The encoded protein is CASSNLGTGVYEQYF. Supplemented by reference TRBV5-6 and TRBJ2-7, the full variable domain reads DAGVTQSPTHLIKTRGQQVTLRCSPKSGHDTVSWYQQALGQGPQFIFQYYEEEERQRGNFPDRFSGHQFPNYSSELNVNALLLGDSALYLCASSNLGTGVYEQYFGPGTRLTVT.

The CDR3 spells CASSLGQYNEQFF. In nucleotides, the CDR3 is TGCGCCAGCAGCTTGGGACAGTACAATGAGCAGTTCTTC. The chain couples TRBV5-1 to TRBJ2-1; a possible D gene is TRBD1 (5 bases). Trimming cost V 0 bases and J 4 bases, with 5 bases left between them. CDR3 length equals 13 residues. CDR1 and CDR2 from the germline V gene are SGHRS and YFSETQ.

The chain recombines TRBV28 with TRBJ1-5; 8 bases agree with TRBD1. The CDR3 consists of 16 residues. V dropped 4 bases and J dropped 5; count of bases not matched to a gene: 10. Germline CDR1 is MDHEN and CDR2 is SYDVKM. The CDR3 reads CASSSGQGSPHQPQHF. CDR3 DNA sequence: TGTGCCAGCAGTTCCGGACAGGGTTCTCCGCATCAGCCCCAGCATTTT.

V and J are TRBV6-5 and TRBJ1-5; 7 nucleotides match TRBD1. With V trimmed by 6 bases and J by 6 bases, 8 bases remained unmatched. The CDR3 spans 14 residues. Germline CDR1 is MNHEY and CDR2 is SVGAGI. The CDR3 loop reads CASRLTGVAQPQHF. CDR3 in DNA: TGTGCCAGCAGACTCACAGGGGTAGCTCAGCCCCAGCATTTT.

This chain links TRBV29-1 with TRBJ2-1, with 7 bases identical to TRBD2. After removal of 7 bases from V and 4 bases from J, the junction contained 4 bases not matched to a gene. Looked up from germline, CDR1 is SQVTM and CDR2 is ANQGSEA. The CDR3 runs to 12 residues. The CDR3 bases are TGCAGCGGCGGGGAGGGGTACAATGAGCAGTTCTTC. This encodes CSGGEGYNEQFF.

The CDR3 DNA is TGTGCCAGCAGTCAGAAGGGACTAGCGGAACACAATGAGCAGTTCTTC. Translation: CASSQKGLAEHNEQFF. J is TRBJ2-1 and V is TRBV13; 11 positions agree with TRBD2. This CDR3 is built from 16 residues. J lost 5 bases, V lost 6 bases, and 9 bases had no gene match. The germline CDR1 and CDR2 sequences are PRHDT and FYEKMQ (reference sequence). Full variable domain (rest looked up from reference TRBV13 and TRBJ2-1): AAGVIQSPRHLIKEKRETATLKCYPIPRHDTVYWYQQGPGQDPQFLISFYEKMQSDKGSIPDRFSAQQFSDYHSELNMSSLELGDSALYFCASSQKGLAEHNEQFFGPGTRLTVL.

This chain links TRBV19 with TRBJ2-2; 8 bases line up with TRBD2. V dropped 6 bases and J dropped 2; count of bases not matched to a gene: 11. The CDR3 sequence is 17 residues long. The germline CDR1 and CDR2 sequences are LNHDA and SQIVND (reference sequence). The CDR3 loop reads CASRPDGLAGNTGELFF. The CDR3 nucleotides are TGTGCCAGTAGGCCGGACGGGCTAGCGGGCAACACCGGGGAGCTGTTTTTT.

This clone was recorded only once. The rearrangement uses TRBV27 and TRBJ2-7; D unresolved. Germline-derived CDR1 and CDR2 are MNHEY and SMNVEV (reference sequence). The CDR3 contains 13 residues. V lost 2 bases to trimming and J lost 0 bases, with 5 bases between them. CDR3 residues: CASSLGDSYEQYF. DNA of the CDR3: TGTGCCAGCAGTTTAGGGGACTCCTACGAGCAGTACTTC.

The J gene is TRBJ2-1, the V gene TRBV4-2, with TRBD2 matching 7 bases. The junction had 10 bases not matched to a gene; V was cut back by 2 bases and J by 9 bases. The germline V gene encodes CDR1 LGHNA and CDR2 YNFKEQ. The length of the CDR3 is 15 residues. The CDR3 bases are TGTGCCAGCAGCCAACCGGGGGGTACTTTGGTTGAGCAGTTCTTC. Amino acid sequence: CASSQPGGTLVEQFF.

A word on this clone: The sample holds other DNA sequences that translate to the same CDR3. The chain joins TRBV28 to TRBJ2-3, with D maybe TRBD1 (5 bases). Germline V gives CDR1 MDHEN, CDR2 SYDVKM. The CDR3 covers 14 residues. Trimming removed 3 bases at V and 2 bases at J, with 9 bases between. CDR3 nucleotides: TGTGCCAGCAGTTTTAGGGGCCCCACAGATACGCAGTATTTT. Residues: CASSFRGPTDTQYF.

The chain links TRBV10-3 to TRBJ2-7; weak D call: TRBD2 (6 bases). Germline V gene data show CDR1 as ENHRY and CDR2 as SYGVKD. With 7 bases removed from V and 7 bases from J, the gap between germline ends came to 20 bases. This CDR3 has 14 amino acids. This CDR3 is CAITSGESLREQYF. CDR3 DNA sequence: TGTGCCATCACCTCGGGAGAGTCCCTTCGTGAGCAGTACTTC.

This clone was counted between two and nine times. The V gene is TRBV28, the J gene TRBJ2-7, with 13 nucleotides matching TRBD2. Germline loops: CDR1 MDHEN, CDR2 SYDVKM. V trimming: 3 bases; J trimming: 6 bases; junction bases outside the gene matches: 11. CDR3 length: 17 residues. DNA for the CDR3: TGTGCCAGCAGTTTGGTCGGACTAGCGGGAGAGGCTCGCGAGCAGTACTTC. Amino acids: CASSLVGLAGEAREQYF. Combining the CDR3 with reference TRBV28 and TRBJ2-7 gives the whole variable domain DVKVTQSSRYLVKRTGEKVFLECVQDMDHENMFWYRQDPGLGLRLIYFSYDVKMKEKGDIPEGYSVSREKKERFSLILESASTNQTSMYLCASSLVGLAGEAREQYFGPGTRLTVT.

The rearrangement joins TRBV6-6 to TRBJ1-6, with D unclear. Germline V gene sequence: CDR1 MNHNY, CDR2 SVGAGI (reference sequence). CDR3 length equals 15 residues. V lost 5 bases and J 5 bases, leaving 13 bases between the germline ends. The CDR3 reads CASSGSGPNNSPLHF. DNA for the CDR3: TGTGCCAGCAGTGGCTCCGGGCCCAATAATTCACCCCTCCACTTT.

The chain joins TRBV7-3 to TRBJ2-5, with a weak D call TRBD1 (6 bases). This CDR3 is 17 amino acids long. V lost 2 bases to trimming and J lost 2 bases, with 18 bases between them. CDR1 SGHTA and CDR2 FQGTGA come from the germline V gene. The CDR3 sequence is CASSLGTRGPEQETQYF. For the CDR3, the DNA is TGTGCCAGCAGCTTAGGGACCAGGGGCCCTGAGCAAGAGACCCAGTACTTC.

The chain combines TRBV27 with TRBJ1-1, with 11 bases fitting TRBD1. Germline loops: CDR1 MNHEY, CDR2 SMNVEV (reference sequence). Trimming removed 2 bases from V and 10 bases from J; junction bases left unmatched: 3. The length of the CDR3 is 13 residues. The CDR3 DNA sequence: TGTGCCAGCAGTTTACGGGGACAGGGGGTAGCTTTCTTT. Protein product: CASSLRGQGVAFF.

This chain joins TRBV18 and TRBJ1-6, with 11 nucleotides matching TRBD1. The germline V gene has CDR1 KGHSH and CDR2 LQKENI. CDR3 length equals 16 residues. The junction had 6 bases not matched to a gene; V was cut back by 6 bases and J by 5 bases. This CDR3 reads CASSQGQGAHNSPLHF. The DNA of the CDR3 is TGTGCCAGCTCGCAAGGACAGGGGGCGCATAATTCACCCCTCCACTTT.

The rearrangement uses TRBV11-1 and TRBJ1-1, with D unresolved. Between the trimmed V and J ends, which lost 5 bases and 0 bases, there was a span of 13 bases. The CDR3 extends over 15 amino acids. CDR1 and CDR2 from the germline V gene are SGHAT and FQDESV (reference sequence). The CDR3 protein is CASSPSGYMNTEAFF. The DNA for the CDR3 is TGTGCCAGCAGCCCATCGGGCTATATGAACACTGAAGCTTTCTTT.

The chain joins TRBV30 to TRBJ2-1; TRBD2 matches at 11 bases. After removal of 2 bases from V and 8 bases from J, the junction contained 8 bases not matched to a gene. The CDR3 is 15 amino acids. Germline CDR1 GTSNPN, CDR2 SVGIG (reference sequence). CDR3 region: CAWSLLAGGLHEQFF. The DNA for the CDR3 is TGTGCCTGGAGTCTTCTAGCGGGAGGATTGCATGAGCAGTTCTTC.

This clone has only a few counts. The chain combines TRBV28 with TRBJ2-7; TRBD2 matches 13 bases. The CDR3 runs 15 residues. Germline values: CDR1 MDHEN, CDR2 SYDVKM. Trimming removed 6 bases from V and 7 bases from J; junction bases left unmatched: 9. The CDR3 is CASRSTSGGAEEQYF. As DNA, the CDR3 is TGTGCCAGCAGGTCCACTAGCGGGGGGGCTGAAGAGCAGTACTTC.